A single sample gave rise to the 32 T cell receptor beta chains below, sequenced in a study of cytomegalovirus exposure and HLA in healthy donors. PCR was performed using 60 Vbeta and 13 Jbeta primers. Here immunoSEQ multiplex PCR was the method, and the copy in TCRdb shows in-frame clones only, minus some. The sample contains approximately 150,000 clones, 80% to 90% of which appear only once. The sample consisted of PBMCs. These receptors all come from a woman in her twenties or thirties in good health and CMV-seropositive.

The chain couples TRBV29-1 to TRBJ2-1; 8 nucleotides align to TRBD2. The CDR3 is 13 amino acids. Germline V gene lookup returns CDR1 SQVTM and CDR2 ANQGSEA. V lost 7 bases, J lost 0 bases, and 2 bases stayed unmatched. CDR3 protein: CSGGGRSYNEQFF. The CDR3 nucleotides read TGCAGCGGCGGGGGGCGCTCCTACAATGAGCAGTTCTTC.

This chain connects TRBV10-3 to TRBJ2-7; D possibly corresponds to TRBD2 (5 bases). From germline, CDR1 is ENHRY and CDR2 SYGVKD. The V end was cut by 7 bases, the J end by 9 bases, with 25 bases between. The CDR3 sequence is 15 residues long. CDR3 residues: CAIMGRASPDAGQYF. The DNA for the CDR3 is TGTGCCATCATGGGTAGGGCATCCCCTGACGCGGGGCAGTACTTC.

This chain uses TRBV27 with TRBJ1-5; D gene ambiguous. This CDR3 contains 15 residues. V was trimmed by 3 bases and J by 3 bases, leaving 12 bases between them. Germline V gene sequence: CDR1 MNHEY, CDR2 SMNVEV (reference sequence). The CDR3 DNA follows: TGTGCCAGCAGTTTTTCGGGAAGCAACAATCAGCCCCAGCATTTT. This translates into CASSFSGSNNQPQHF.

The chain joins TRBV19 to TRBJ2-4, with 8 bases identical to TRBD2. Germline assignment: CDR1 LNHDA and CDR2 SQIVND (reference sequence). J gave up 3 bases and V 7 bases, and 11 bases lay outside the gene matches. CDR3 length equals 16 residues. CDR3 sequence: CASKLQGAGVKNIQYF. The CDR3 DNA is TGTGCCAGTAAGCTACAGGGAGCGGGGGTCAAAAACATTCAGTACTTC.

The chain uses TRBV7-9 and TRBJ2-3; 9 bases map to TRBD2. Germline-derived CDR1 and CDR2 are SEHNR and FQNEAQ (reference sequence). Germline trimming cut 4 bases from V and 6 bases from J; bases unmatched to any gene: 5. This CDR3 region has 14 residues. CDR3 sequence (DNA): TGTGCCAGCAGCTCTAGCGGGGCAAGGGATACGCAGTATTTT. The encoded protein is CASSSSGARDTQYF.

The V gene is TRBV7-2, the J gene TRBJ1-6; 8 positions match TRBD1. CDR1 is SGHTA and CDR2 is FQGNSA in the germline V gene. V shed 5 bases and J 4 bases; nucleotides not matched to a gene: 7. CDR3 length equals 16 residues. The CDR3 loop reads CASSPGQGSYNSPLHF. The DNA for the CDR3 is TGTGCCAGCAGCCCAGGACAGGGTAGTTATAATTCACCCCTCCACTTT.

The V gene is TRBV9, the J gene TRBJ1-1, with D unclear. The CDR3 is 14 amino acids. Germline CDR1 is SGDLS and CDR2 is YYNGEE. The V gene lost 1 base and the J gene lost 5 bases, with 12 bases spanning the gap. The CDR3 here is CASSVRSVSTEAFF. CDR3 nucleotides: TGTGCCAGCAGCGTACGGTCTGTTTCGACTGAAGCTTTCTTT.

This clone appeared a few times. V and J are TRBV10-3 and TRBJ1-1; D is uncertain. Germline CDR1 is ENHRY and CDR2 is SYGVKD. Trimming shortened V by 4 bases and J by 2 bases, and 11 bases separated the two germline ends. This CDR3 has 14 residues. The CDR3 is CAISASVLNTEAFF. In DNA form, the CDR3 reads TGTGCCATCAGTGCGAGCGTACTAAACACTGAAGCTTTCTTT.

CDR3 in DNA: TGTGCCAGCAGCGATTGGAGCTCCTACAATGAGCAGTTCTTC. It translates to CASSDWSSYNEQFF. V gene TRBV9 combines with J gene TRBJ2-1, with D uncertain. The CDR3 extends over 14 amino acids. The germline V and J ends were trimmed by 3 bases and 0 bases, with 7 bases remaining between them. Per germline, CDR1 SGDLS and CDR2 YYNGEE.

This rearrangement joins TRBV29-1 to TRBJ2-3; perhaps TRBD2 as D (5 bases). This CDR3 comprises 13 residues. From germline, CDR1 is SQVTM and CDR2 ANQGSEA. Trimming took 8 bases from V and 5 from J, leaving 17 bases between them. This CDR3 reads CSKTLAHGDTQYF. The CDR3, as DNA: TGCAGCAAGACCCTAGCTCACGGAGATACGCAGTATTTT.

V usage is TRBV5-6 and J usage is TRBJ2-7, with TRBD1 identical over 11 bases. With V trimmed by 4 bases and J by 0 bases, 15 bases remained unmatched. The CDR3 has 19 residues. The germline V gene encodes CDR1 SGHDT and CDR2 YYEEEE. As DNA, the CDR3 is TGTGCCAGCAGCGGGGGCGGACAGGGGGCGATTAGTTTCTCCTACGAGCAGTACTTC. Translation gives CASSGGGQGAISFSYEQYF. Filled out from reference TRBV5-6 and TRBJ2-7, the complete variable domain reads DAGVTQSPTHLIKTRGQQVTLRCSPKSGHDTVSWYQQALGQGPQFIFQYYEEEERQRGNFPDRFSGHQFPNYSSELNVNALLLGDSALYLCASSGGGQGAISFSYEQYFGPGTRLTVT.

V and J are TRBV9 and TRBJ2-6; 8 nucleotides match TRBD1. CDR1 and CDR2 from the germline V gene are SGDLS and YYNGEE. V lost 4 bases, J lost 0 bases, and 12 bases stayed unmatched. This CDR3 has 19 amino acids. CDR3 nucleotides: TGTGCCAGCAGCTTCGGACAGGGAGGAGGGTACTCTGGGGCCAACGTCCTGACTTTC. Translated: CASSFGQGGGYSGANVLTF.

The CDR3 sequence is CASSFYHEQYF. The DNA of the CDR3 is TGTGCCAGCAGCTTCTACCACGAGCAGTACTTC. The V gene is TRBV13, the J gene TRBJ2-5; D remains unclear. The J call may be wrong; the DNA end is better matched by TRBJ2-7. This CDR3 has 11 amino acids. Per germline, CDR1 PRHDT and CDR2 FYEKMQ (reference sequence).

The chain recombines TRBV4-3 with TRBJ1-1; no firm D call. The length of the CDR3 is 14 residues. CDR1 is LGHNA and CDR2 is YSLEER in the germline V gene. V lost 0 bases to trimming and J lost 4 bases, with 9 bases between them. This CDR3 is CASSQDRRSTEAFF. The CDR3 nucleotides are TGCGCCAGCAGCCAAGATCGAAGGAGCACTGAAGCTTTCTTT.

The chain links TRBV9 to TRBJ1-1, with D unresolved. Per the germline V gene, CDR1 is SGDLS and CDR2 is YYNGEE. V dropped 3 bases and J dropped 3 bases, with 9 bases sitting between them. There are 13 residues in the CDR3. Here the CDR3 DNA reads TGTGCCAGCAGCGACGACACCTACACTGAAGCTTTCTTT. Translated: CASSDDTYTEAFF.

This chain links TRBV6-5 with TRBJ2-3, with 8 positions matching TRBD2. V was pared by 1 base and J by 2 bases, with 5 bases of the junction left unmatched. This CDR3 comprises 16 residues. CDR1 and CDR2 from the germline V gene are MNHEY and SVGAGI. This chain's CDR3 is CASSYWGGGLTDTQYF. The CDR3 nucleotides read TGTGCCAGCAGTTACTGGGGCGGGGGGCTCACAGATACGCAGTATTTT.

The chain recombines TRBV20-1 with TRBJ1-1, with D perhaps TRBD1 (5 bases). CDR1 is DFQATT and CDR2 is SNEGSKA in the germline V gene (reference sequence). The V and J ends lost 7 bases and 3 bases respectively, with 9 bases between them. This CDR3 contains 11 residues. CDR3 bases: TGCAGTGGGCAGGGATACACTGAAGCTTTCTTT. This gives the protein CSGQGYTEAFF.

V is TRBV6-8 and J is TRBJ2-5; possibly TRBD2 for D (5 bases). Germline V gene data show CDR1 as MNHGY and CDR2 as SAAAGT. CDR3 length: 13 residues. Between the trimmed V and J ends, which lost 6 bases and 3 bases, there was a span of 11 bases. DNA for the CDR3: TGTGCCAGCAGCAACCGGGAAAAAGAGACCCAGTACTTC. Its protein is CASSNREKETQYF.

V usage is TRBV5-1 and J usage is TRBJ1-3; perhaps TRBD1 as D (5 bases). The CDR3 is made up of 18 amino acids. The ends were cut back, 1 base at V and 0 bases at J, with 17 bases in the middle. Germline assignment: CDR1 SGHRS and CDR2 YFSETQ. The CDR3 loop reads CASSLFSRGRDSGNTIYF. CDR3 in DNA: TGCGCCAGCAGCTTGTTCAGTAGGGGAAGAGACTCTGGAAACACCATATATTTT.

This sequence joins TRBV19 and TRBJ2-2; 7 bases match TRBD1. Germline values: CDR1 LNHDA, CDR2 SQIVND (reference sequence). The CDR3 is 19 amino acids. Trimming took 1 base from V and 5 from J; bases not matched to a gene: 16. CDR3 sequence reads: CASSIGPGQPKGRTGELFF. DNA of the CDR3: TGTGCCAGTAGTATAGGGCCGGGACAGCCCAAAGGAAGGACCGGGGAGCTGTTTTTT.

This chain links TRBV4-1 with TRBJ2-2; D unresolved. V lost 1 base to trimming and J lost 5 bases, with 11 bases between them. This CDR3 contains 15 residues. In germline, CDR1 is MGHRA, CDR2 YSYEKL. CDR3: CASSQVARTTGELFF. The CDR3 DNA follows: TGCGCCAGCAGCCAAGTGGCAAGAACGACCGGGGAGCTGTTTTTT.

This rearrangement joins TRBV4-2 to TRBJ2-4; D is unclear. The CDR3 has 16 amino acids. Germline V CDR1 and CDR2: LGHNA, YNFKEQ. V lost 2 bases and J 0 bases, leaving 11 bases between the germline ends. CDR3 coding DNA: TGTGCCAGCAGCCAAAGAGGCCCCCTAGCCAAAAACATTCAGTACTTC. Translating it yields CASSQRGPLAKNIQYF.

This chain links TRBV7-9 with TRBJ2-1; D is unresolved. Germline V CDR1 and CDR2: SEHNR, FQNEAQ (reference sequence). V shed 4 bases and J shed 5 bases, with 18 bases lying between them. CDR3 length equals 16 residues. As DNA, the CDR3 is TGTGCCAGCAGCTCACCTACAGACCCCGTCCACAATGAGCAGTTCTTC. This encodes CASSSPTDPVHNEQFF.

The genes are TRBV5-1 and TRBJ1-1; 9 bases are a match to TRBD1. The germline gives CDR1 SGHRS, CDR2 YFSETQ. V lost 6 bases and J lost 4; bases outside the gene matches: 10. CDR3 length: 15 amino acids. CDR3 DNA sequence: TGCGCCAGCACATTTACGGGACAGGGATCCACTGAAGCTTTCTTT. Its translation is CASTFTGQGSTEAFF.

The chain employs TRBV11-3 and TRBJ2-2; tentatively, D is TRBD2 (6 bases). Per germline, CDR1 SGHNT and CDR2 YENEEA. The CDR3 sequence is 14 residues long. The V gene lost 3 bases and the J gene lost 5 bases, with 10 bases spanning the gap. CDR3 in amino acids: CASSFSGRTGELFF. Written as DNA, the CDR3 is TGTGCCAGCAGCTTCTCAGGGAGGACCGGGGAGCTGTTTTTT. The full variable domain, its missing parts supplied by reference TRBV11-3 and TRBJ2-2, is EAGVVQSPRYKIIEKKQPVAFWCNPISGHNTLYWYLQNLGQGPELLIRYENEEAVDDSQLPKDRFSAERLKGVDSTLKIQPAELGDSAVYLCASSFSGRTGELFFGEGSRLTVL.

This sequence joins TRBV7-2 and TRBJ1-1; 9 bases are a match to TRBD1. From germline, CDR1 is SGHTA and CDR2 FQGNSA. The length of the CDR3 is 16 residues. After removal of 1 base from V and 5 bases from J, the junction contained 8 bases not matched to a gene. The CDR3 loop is CASSLGTGGFRTEAFF. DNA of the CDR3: TGTGCCAGCAGCTTAGGTACAGGGGGCTTTCGGACTGAAGCTTTCTTT.

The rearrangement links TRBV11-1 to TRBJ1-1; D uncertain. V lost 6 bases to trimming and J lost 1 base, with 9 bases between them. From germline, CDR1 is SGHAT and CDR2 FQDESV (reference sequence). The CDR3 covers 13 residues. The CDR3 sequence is CASRHQSNTEAFF. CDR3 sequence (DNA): TGTGCCAGCAGACATCAGTCGAACACTGAAGCTTTCTTT.

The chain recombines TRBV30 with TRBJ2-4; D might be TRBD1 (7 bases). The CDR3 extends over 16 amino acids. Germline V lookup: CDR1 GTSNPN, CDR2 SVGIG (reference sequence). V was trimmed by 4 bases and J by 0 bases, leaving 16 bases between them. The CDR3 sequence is CAWKAGQPLAKNIQYF. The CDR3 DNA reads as TGTGCCTGGAAGGCGGGACAGCCGCTAGCCAAAAACATTCAGTACTTC.

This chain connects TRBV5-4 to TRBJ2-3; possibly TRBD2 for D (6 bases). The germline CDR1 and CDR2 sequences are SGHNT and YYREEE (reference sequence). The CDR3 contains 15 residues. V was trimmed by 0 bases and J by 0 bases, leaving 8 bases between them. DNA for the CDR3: TGTGCCAGCAGCTTGGGTAGCGGCAGCACAGATACGCAGTATTTT. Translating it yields CASSLGSGSTDTQYF.

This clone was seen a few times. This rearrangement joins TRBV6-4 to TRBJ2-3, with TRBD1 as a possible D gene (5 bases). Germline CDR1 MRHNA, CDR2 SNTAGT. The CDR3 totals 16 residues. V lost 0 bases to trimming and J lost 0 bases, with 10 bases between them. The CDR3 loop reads CASSDSTDSSTDTQYF. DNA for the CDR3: TGTGCCAGCAGTGACTCGACAGACTCTAGCACAGATACGCAGTATTTT.

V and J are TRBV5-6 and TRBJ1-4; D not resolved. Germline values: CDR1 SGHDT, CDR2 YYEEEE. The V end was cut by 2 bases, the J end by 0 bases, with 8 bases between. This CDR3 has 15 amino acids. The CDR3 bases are TGTGCCAGCAGCTTTCTGGCGGCAACTAATGAAAAACTGTTTTTT. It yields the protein CASSFLAATNEKLFF.

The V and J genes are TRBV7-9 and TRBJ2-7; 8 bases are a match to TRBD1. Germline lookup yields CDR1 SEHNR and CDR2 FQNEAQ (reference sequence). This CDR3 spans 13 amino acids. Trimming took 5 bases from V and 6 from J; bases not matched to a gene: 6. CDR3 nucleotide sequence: TGTGCCAGCAGCGTCCTTACAGGGGGCGAGCAGTACTTC. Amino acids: CASSVLTGGEQYF.